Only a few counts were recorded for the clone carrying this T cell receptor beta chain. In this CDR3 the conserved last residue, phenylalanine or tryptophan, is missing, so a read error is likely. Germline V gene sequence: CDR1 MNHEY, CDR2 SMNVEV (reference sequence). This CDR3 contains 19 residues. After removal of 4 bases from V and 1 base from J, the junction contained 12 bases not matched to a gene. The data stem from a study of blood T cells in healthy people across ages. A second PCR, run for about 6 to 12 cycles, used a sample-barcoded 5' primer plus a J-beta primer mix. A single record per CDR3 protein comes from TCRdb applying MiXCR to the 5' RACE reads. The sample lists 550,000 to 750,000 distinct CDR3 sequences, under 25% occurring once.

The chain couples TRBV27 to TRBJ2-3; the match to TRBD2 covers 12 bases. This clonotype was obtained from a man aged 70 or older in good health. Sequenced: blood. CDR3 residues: CASSSTGLAGWGGTDTQYL. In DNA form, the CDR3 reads TGTGCCAGCAGTTCTACAGGACTAGCGGGATGGGGTGGCACAGATACGCAGTATTTG.